Following are 2 T cell receptor beta chains from one sample sequenced in a study of cytomegalovirus exposure and HLA in healthy donors. Primers for the PCR totalled 60 Vbeta and 13 Jbeta. Measured with immunoSEQ multiplex PCR; TCRdb has only the in-frame clones, and not every one. The specimen's table records under 150,000 clones. The sample was PBMCs. These receptors were obtained from a woman in her thirties or forties in good health and CMV-seronegative.

The rearrangement uses TRBV5-4 and TRBJ2-4, with D perhaps TRBD1 (6 bases). The CDR3 runs to 12 residues. V was shortened by 7 bases and J by 8 bases, with 13 bases between the two germline ends. Germline values: CDR1 SGHNT, CDR2 YYREEE (reference sequence). As DNA, the CDR3 is TGTGCCAGCGGGCAGGGGATTGACATTCAGTACTTC. Its translation is CASGQGIDIQYF.

In DNA, the CDR3 is TGCAGCTTTTACCTCGAGTCAGGCACTGAAGCTTTCTTT. Residues: CSFYLESGTEAFF. The chain combines TRBV29-1 with TRBJ1-1, with D unclear. Germline V gives CDR1 SQVTM, CDR2 ANQGSEA. The CDR3 spans 13 residues. V lost 8 bases and J 4 bases, leaving 17 bases between the germline ends.